This T cell receptor (beta chain) originates from a study of CD8+CD57+ T cells in acquired aplastic anemia. Whole-study context: The sorted CD4+ and CD8+ cells yielded an average around 3 ug of DNA.

According to the study, genomic DNA was the template for TCR beta VDJ and CDR3 profiling. Via MiXCR, TCRdb re-called the reads, giving one row per CDR3 protein. This table has roughly 63,000 distinct CDR3 sequences, around half appearing once. This clonotype was recorded only once. Trimming took 2 bases from V and 5 from J, leaving 4 bases between them. CDR1 is SGDLS, CDR2 YYNGEE, per germline. The length of the CDR3 is 12 residues. The rearrangement links TRBV9 to TRBJ2-2; D ambiguous. The sample was sorted CD4+, CD8+, or CD8+CD57+ T cells (not recorded which) from PBMCs. This receptor was obtained from a human donor in good health, serving as a control. This chain's CDR3 is CASSVETGELFF. CDR3 nucleotides: TGTGCCAGCAGCGTGGAGACCGGGGAGCTGTTTTTT. The variable domain in full, completed from reference TRBV9 and TRBJ2-2, reads DSGVTQTPKHLITATGQRVTLRCSPRSGDLSVYWYQQSLDQGLQFLIQYYNGEERAKGNILERFSAQQFPDLHSELNLSSLELGDSALYFCASSVETGELFFGEGSRLTVL.